The source of this TCR beta chain is a study of Graves' ophthalmopathy and Graves' hyperthyroidism. General study findings and limits: Blood samples also showed most expanded thyroid clonotypes exceeding 0.001 frequency.

This clonotype came up many times. What it binds is unknown. Researchers took RNA transcripts and amplified TCR beta CDR3 regions from them. An initial RT-PCR round employing HTBI primers preceded a second-round multiplex PCR. TCRdb analysed the multiplex PCR reads with MiXCR anew, one entry per CDR3 protein. This repertoire shows approximately 210,000 distinct CDR3 sequences, roughly a fifth found once; its top ten account for roughly 44%. PBMCs were density-gradient isolated from roughly 10 ml fresh blood. Material: peripheral blood. This TCR was sampled from a woman aged 50 to 60 with Graves' ophthalmopathy.

This CDR3 reads CASSQVPEGQGKRYGYTF. The DNA of the CDR3 is TGCGCCAGCAGCCAAGTACCCGAAGGACAGGGAAAGCGATATGGCTACACCTTC. The chain carries TRBV4-1 and TRBJ1-2, with TRBD1 matching over 8 bases. The V and J ends lost 1 base and 5 bases, in that order; junction bases with no gene match: 15. Germline V gene data show CDR1 as MGHRA and CDR2 as YSYEKL. This CDR3 contains 18 residues.